This T cell receptor beta chain was profiled in a study of cytomegalovirus exposure and HLA in healthy donors. Findings and limits, study-wide: Analyses of presence/absence relied on an assumption of roughly uniform sequencing depth across donors. Equally common other TCR beta chains were less clonally expanded than HLA-associated ones, a later analysis found. Associated with cytomegalovirus, according to the listing, were some 180 TCR beta chains.

Donors were ostensibly healthy at sampling, although undocumented immune exposures were probable. Trimming stripped 8 bases from V and 3 bases from J, with 11 bases between. The V gene's germline CDR1 is SEHNR and CDR2 FQNEAQ (reference sequence). The CDR3 totals 14 residues. This clone occurred once. The antigen remains unidentified. In the PCR, 60 Vbeta and 13 Jbeta primers were used. Libraries were prepared by immunoSEQ multiplex PCR; TCRdb keeps only in-frame clonotypes and omits some of them. The sample carries 95,000 to 150,000 clones, about 76% recorded once. The sequence came from a woman in her thirties or forties in good health and CMV-seronegative. The sample consisted of PBMCs. The genes are TRBV7-9 and TRBJ2-6; D is possibly TRBD2 (5 bases). The CDR3 sequence: CASGAGVGANVLTF. CDR3 nucleotide sequence: TGTGCCAGCGGCGCCGGGGTTGGGGCCAACGTCCTGACTTTC.